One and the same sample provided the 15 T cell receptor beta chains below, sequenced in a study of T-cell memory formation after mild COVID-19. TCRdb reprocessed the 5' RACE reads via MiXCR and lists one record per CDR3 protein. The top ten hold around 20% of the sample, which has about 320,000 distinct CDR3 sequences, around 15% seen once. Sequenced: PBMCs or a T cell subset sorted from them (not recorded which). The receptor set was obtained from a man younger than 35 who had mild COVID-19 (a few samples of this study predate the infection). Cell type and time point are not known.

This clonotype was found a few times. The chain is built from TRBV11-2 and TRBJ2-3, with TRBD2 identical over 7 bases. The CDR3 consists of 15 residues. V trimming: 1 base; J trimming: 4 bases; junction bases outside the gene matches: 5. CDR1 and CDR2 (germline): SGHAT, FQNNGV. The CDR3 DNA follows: TGTGCCAGCAGCTTAGTGGCGGGGGTGGCAGATACGCAGTATTTT. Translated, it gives CASSLVAGVADTQYF.

The CDR3 spells CASRAEKTQYF. In DNA, the CDR3 is TGTGCCAGCAGAGCGGAGAAGACCCAGTACTTC. The chain recombines TRBV7-9 with TRBJ2-5, with D perhaps TRBD2 (5 bases). Trimming shortened V by 6 bases and J by 6 bases, and 8 bases separated the two germline ends. The CDR3 runs 11 residues. Germline V gene lookup returns CDR1 SEHNR and CDR2 FQNEAQ (reference sequence).

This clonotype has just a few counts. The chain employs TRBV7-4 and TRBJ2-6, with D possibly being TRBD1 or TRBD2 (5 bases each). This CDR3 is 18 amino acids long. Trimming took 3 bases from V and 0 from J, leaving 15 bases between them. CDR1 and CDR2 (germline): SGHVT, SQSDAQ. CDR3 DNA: TGTGCCAGCAGCTTGAAAGGGGACCCTAGCTCTGGGGCCAACGTCCTGACTTTC. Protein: CASSLKGDPSSGANVLTF. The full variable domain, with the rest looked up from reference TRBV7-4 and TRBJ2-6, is GAGVSQSPRYKVAKRGRDVALRCDSISGHVTLYWYRQTLGQGSEVLTYSQSDAQRDKSGRPSGRFSAERPERSVSTLKIQRTEQGDSAVYLCASSLKGDPSSGANVLTFGAGSRLTVL.

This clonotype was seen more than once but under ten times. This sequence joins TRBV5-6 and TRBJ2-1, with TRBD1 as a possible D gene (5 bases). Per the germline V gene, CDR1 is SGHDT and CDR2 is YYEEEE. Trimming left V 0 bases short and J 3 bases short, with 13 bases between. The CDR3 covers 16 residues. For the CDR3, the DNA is TGTGCCAGCAGCTTGGGAAGCAGGGCCGACTACAATGAGCAGTTCTTC. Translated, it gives CASSLGSRADYNEQFF.

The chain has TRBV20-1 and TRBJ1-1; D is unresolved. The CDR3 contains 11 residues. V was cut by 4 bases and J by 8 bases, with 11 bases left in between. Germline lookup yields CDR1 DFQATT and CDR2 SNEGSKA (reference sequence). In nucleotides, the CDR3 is TGCAGTGCTAAAGACGACAACGAAGCTTTCTTT. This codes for CSAKDDNEAFF.

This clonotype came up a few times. This CDR3 reads CASSLMTDYGYTF. CDR3 DNA sequence: TGTGCCAGCAGCTTAATGACAGACTATGGCTACACCTTC. The J gene is TRBJ1-2, the V gene TRBV7-9, with TRBD1 as a possible D gene (5 bases). The CDR3 runs to 13 residues. Germline loops: CDR1 SEHNR, CDR2 FQNEAQ (reference sequence). V lost 2 bases to trimming and J lost 3 bases, with 7 bases between them.

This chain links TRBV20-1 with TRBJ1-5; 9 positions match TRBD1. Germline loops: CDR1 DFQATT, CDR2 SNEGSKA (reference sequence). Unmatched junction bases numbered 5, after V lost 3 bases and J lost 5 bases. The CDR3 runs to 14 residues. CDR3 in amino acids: CSASLDRGYQPQHF. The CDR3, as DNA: TGCAGTGCTAGCCTCGACAGGGGGTATCAGCCCCAGCATTTT.

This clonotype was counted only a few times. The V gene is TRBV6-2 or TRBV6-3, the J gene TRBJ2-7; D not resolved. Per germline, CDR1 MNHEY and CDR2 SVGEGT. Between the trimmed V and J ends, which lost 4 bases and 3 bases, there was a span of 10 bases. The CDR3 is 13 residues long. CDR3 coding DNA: TGTGCCAGCAGTTCGGGCAGCCTCTACGAGCAGTACTTC. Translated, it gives CASSSGSLYEQYF.

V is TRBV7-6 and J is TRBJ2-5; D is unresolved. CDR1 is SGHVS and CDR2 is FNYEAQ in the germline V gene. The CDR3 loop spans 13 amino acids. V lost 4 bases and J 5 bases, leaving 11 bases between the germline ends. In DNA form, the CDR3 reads TGTGCCAGCAGCTCGAGACGAATCGAGACCCAGTACTTC. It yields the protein CASSSRRIETQYF.

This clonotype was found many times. CDR3 sequence (DNA): TGTGCCAGTGGGTTCTACGAGCAGTACTTC. Amino acid sequence: CASGFYEQYF. The J gene is TRBJ2-7, the V gene TRBV28, with D unclear. V lost 9 bases and J 3 bases, leaving 6 bases between the germline ends. The CDR3 loop spans 10 amino acids. Germline CDR1 is MDHEN and CDR2 is SYDVKM.

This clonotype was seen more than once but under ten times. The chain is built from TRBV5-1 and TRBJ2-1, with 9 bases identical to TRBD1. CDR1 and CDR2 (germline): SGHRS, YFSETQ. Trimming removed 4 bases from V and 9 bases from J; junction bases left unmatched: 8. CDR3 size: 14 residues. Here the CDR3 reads CASSPQGATIEQFF. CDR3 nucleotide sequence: TGCGCCAGCAGCCCACAGGGGGCGACGATTGAGCAGTTCTTC.

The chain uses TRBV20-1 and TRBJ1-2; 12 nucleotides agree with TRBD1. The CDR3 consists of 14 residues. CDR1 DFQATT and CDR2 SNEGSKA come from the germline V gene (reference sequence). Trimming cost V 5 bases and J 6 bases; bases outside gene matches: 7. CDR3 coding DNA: TGCAGTGCTGGGACAGGGGGCCTTTCGGATGGCTACACCTTC. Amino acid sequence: CSAGTGGLSDGYTF.

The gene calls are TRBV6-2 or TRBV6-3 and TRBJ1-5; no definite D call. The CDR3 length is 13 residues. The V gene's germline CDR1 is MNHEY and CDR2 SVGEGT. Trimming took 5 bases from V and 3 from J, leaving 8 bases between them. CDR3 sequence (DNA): TGTGCCAGCAGTCAGTGGGTCAATCAGCCCCAGCATTTT. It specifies CASSQWVNQPQHF.

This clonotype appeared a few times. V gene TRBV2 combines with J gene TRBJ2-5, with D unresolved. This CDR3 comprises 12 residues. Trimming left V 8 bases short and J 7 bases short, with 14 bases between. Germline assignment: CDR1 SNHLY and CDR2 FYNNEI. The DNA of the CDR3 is TGTGCCAGCCGAGAGACCCGTGGGACCCAGTACTTC. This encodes CASRETRGTQYF.

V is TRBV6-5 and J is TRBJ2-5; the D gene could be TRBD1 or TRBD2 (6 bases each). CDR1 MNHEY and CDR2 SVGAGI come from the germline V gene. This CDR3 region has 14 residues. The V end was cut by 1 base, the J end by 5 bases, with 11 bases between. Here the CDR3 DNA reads TGTGCCAGCAGTTACTACGGAGGGGGTGAGACCCAGTACTTC. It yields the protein CASSYYGGGETQYF.